These 3 T cell receptor beta chains originate from one sample sequenced in a study of T cells in women clearing cervical HPV infection. The repertoire was sequenced with immunoSEQ multiplex PCR; TCRdb's copy has only in-frame clones and lacks some. This sample's table reports about 16,000 clones. The material sequenced was blood buffy coat. The origin of the receptors is a woman between 18 and 69 years old with a cervical HPV16 infection that either progressed to CIN3+ or cleared (not recorded which).

Partial CDR3 DNA: TGCAGTGCTGGGACCGGGACTAGCGGGGGCCGAGAGACC. It is translated as CSAGTGTSGGRET. The whole CDR3 is CSAGTGTSGGRETQYF. This chain connects TRBV20-1 to TRBJ2-5; 14 positions agree with TRBD2. The CDR3 end lies 3 residues beyond the end of the read and is filled in from the germline J gene. The junction had 9 bases not matched to a gene; V was cut back by 5 bases and J by 4 bases. Germline assignment: CDR1 DFQATT and CDR2 SNEGSKA (reference sequence). The CDR3 spans 16 residues.

CDR3 DNA (partial): TGTGCCAGCTCACCCGGCAGGTCGGAGGATACG. Its translation is CASSPGRSEDT. The CDR3 in its entirety is CASSPGRSEDTQYF. J is TRBJ2-3 and V is TRBV18; D unclear. From the germline J gene comes the end of the CDR3, since the read stops 3 residues before it. The CDR3 is 14 residues long. Trimming took 3 bases from V and 6 from J, leaving 13 bases between them. Germline assignment: CDR1 KGHSH and CDR2 LQKENI.

To note about this clone: Mismatch with germline at one junction end may stem from a read error. The read finishes 3 residues shy of the CDR3 end, and the germline J gene is used to complete it. This rearrangement joins TRBV4-2 to TRBJ1-4, with 8 nucleotides matching TRBD1. This CDR3 has 17 amino acids. Germline V gene data show CDR1 as LGHNA and CDR2 as YNFKEQ. The CDR3 loop is CASSQSPVGQGNEKLFF. CDR3 DNA (partial): TGCGCCAGCAGCCAATCCCCCGTCGGACAGGGTAATGAAAAA.